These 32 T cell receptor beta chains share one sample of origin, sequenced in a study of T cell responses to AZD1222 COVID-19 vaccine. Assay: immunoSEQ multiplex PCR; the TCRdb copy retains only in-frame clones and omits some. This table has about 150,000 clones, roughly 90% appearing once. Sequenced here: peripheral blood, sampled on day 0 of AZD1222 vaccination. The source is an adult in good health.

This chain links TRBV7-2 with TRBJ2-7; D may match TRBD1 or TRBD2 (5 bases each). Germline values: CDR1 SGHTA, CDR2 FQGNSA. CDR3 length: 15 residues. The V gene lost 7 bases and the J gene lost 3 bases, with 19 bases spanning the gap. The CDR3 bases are TGTGCCAGCACCTCACGGGGCGGTCCTAACTACGAGCAGTACTTC. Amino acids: CASTSRGGPNYEQYF. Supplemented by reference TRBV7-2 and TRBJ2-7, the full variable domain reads GAGVSQSPSNKVTEKGKDVELRCDPISGHTALYWYRQSLGQGLEFLIYFQGNSAPDKSGLPSDRFSAERTGGSVSTLTIQRTQQEDSAVYLCASTSRGGPNYEQYFGPGTRLTVT.

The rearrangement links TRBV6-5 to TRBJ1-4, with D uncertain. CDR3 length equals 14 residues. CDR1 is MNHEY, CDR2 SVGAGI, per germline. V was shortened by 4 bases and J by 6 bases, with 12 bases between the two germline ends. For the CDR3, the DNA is TGTGCCAGCAGTTTAAGGCCCACCGATGAAAAACTGTTTTTT. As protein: CASSLRPTDEKLFF.

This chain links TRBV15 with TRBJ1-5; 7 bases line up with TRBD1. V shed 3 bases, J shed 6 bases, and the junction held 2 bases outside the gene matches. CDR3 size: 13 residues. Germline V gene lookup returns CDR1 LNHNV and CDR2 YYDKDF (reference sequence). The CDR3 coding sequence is TGTGCCACCAGCAGGGGGGACAGTCAGCCCCAGCATTTT. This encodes CATSRGDSQPQHF.

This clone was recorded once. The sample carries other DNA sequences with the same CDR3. CDR3 in amino acids: CASSPDRGYGYTF. DNA of the CDR3: TGTGCCAGCAGCCCCGACAGAGGATATGGCTACACCTTC. The J gene is TRBJ1-2, the V gene TRBV7-2; TRBD1 is a possible D gene (5 bases). Germline V gene sequence: CDR1 SGHTA, CDR2 FQGNSA. Trimming took 5 bases from V and 5 from J, leaving 12 bases between them. The CDR3 length is 13 residues.

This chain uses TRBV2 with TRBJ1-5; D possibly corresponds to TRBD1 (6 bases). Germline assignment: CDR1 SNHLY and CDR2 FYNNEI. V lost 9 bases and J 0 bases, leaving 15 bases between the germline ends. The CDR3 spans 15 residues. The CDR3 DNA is TGTGCCAGTCGGAGGGGGACTTATAGCAATCAGCCCCAGCATTTT. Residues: CASRRGTYSNQPQHF.

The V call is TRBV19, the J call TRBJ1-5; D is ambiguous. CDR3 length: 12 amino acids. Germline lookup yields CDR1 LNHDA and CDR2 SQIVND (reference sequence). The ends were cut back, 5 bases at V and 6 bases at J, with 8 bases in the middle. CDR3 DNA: TGTGCCAGTAGTCCACCGACTCAGCCCCAGCATTTT. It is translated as CASSPPTQPQHF.

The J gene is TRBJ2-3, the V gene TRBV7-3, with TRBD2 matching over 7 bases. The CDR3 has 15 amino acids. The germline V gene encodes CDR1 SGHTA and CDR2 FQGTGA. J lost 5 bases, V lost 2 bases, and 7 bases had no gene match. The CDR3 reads CASSLPASGGDTQYF. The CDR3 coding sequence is TGTGCCAGCAGCTTACCGGCTAGCGGCGGAGATACGCAGTATTTT. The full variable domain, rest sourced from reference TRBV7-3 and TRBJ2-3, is GAGVSQTPSNKVTEKGKYVELRCDPISGHTALYWYRQSLGQGPEFLIYFQGTGAADDSGLPNDRFFAVRPEGSVSTLKIQRTERGDSAVYLCASSLPASGGDTQYFGPGTRLTVL.

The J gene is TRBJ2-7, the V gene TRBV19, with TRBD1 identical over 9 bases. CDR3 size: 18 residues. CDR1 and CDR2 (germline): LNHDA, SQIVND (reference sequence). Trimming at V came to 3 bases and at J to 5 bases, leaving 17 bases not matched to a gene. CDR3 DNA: TGTGCCAGTAGTATCCGTAACTATCCGGACAGGGGATCTAACGAGCAGTACTTC. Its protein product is CASSIRNYPDRGSNEQYF.

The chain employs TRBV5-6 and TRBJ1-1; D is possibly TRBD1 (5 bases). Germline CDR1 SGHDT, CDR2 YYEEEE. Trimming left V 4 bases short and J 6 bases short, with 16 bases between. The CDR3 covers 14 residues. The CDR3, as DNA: TGTGCCAGCAGCCCCGGGACCCCCTCATCTGAAGCTTTCTTT. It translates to CASSPGTPSSEAFF.

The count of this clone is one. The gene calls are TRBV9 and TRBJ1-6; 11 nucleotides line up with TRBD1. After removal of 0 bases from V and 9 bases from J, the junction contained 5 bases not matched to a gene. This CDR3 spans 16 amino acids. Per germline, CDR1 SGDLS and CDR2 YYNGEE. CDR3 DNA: TGTGCCAGCAGCGTAGAAGGAGGGACAGGGGGTTCACCCCTCCACTTT. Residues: CASSVEGGTGGSPLHF.

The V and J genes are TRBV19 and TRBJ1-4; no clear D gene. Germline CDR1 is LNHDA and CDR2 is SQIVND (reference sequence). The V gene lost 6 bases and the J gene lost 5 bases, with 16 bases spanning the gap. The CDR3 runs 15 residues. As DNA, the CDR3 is TGTGCCAGTAGATGGGGTAGGACGCTAAATGAAAAACTGTTTTTT. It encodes CASRWGRTLNEKLFF.

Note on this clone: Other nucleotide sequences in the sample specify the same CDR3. CDR3 nucleotides: TGTGCCAGCAGCTTACAGGGGGCCAACTACGAGCAGTACTTC. Translation: CASSLQGANYEQYF. The J gene is TRBJ2-7, the V gene TRBV27; 9 nucleotides line up with TRBD1. The trim removed 6 bases at V and 3 bases at J, leaving 6 bases unmatched. This CDR3 is 14 amino acids long. The germline V gene has CDR1 MNHEY and CDR2 SMNVEV (reference sequence).

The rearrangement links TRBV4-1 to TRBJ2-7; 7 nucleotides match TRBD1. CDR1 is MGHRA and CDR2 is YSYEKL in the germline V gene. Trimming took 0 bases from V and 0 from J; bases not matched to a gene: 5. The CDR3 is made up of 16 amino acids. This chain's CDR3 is CASSQDRDSSSYEQYF. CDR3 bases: TGCGCCAGCAGCCAAGACCGGGACAGCAGCTCCTACGAGCAGTACTTC.

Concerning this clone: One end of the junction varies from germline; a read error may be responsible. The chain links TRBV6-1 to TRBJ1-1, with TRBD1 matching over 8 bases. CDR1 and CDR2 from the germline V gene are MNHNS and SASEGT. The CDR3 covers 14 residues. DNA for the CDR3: TGTGCCAGCAATGAAGACAGGGGCCGGACTGAAGCTTTCTTT. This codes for CASNEDRGRTEAFF.

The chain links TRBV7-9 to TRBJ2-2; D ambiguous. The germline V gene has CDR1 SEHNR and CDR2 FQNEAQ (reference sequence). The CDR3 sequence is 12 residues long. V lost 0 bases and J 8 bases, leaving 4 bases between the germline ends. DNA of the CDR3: TGTGCCAGCAGCTTAGCGCCGGGGGAGCTGTTTTTT. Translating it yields CASSLAPGELFF.

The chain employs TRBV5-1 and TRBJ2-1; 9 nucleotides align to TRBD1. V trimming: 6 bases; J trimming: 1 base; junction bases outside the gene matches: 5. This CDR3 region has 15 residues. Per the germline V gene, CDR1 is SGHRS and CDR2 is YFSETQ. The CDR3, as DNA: TGCGCCAGCACCCCGGGACAGGGTTCCTACAATGAGCAGTTCTTC. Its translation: CASTPGQGSYNEQFF. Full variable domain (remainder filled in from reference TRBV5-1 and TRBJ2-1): KAGVTQTPRYLIKTRGQQVTLSCSPISGHRSVSWYQQTPGQGLQFLFEYFSETQRNKGNFPGRFSGRQFSNSRSEMNVSTLELGDSALYLCASTPGQGSYNEQFFGPGTRLTVL.

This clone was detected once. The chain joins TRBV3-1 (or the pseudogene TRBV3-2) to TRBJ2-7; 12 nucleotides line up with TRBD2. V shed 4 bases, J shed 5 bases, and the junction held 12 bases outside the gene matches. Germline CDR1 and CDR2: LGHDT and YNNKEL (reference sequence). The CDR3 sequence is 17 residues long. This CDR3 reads CASSLGLAGRRRNEQYF. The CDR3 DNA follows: TGTGCCAGCAGCCTCGGACTAGCGGGAAGAAGGAGGAACGAGCAGTACTTC.

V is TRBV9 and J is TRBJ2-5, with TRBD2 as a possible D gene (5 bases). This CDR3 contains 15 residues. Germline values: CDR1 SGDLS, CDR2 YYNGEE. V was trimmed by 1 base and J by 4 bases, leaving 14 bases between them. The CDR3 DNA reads TGTGCCAGCAGCGTATCAGGACTGGGTGCAGAGACCCAGTACTTC. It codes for CASSVSGLGAETQYF. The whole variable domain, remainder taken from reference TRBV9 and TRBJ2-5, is DSGVTQTPKHLITATGQRVTLRCSPRSGDLSVYWYQQSLDQGLQFLIQYYNGEERAKGNILERFSAQQFPDLHSELNLSSLELGDSALYFCASSVSGLGAETQYFGPGTRLLVL.

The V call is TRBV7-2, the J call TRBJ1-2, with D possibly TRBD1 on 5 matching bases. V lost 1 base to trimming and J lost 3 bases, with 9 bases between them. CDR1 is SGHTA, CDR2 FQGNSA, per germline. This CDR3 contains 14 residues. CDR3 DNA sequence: TGTGCCAGCAGCTTAGACGGGGGATACTATGGCTACACCTTC. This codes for CASSLDGGYYGYTF. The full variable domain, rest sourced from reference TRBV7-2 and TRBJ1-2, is GAGVSQSPSNKVTEKGKDVELRCDPISGHTALYWYRQSLGQGLEFLIYFQGNSAPDKSGLPSDRFSAERTGGSVSTLTIQRTQQEDSAVYLCASSLDGGYYGYTFGSGTRLTVV.

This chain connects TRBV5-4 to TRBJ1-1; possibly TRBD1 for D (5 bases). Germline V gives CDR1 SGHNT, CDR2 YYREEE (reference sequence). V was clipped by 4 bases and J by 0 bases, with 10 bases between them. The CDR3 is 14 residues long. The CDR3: CASSPGRVNTEAFF. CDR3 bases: TGTGCCAGCAGCCCGGGGCGGGTGAACACTGAAGCTTTCTTT.

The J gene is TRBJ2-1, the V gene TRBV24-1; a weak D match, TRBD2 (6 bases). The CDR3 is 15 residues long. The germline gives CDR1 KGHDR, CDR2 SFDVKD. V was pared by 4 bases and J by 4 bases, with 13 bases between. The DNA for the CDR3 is TGTGCCACCAGTGAGTCGAGCGGGCGGTACAATGAGCAGTTCTTC. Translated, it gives CATSESSGRYNEQFF.

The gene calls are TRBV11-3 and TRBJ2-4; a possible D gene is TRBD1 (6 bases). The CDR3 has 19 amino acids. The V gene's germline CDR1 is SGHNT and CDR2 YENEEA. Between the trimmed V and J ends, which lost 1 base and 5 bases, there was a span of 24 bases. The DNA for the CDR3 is TGTGCCAGCAGCTTAGGGGGGAATAACAGGGACGGCCGTCAAAACATTCAGTACTTC. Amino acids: CASSLGGNNRDGRQNIQYF.

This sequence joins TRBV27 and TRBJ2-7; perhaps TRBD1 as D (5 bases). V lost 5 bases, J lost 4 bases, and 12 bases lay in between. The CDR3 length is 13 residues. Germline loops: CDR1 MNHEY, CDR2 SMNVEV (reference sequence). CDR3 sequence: CASSVTQVYEQYF. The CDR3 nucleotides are TGTGCCAGCAGTGTAACACAGGTTTACGAGCAGTACTTC.

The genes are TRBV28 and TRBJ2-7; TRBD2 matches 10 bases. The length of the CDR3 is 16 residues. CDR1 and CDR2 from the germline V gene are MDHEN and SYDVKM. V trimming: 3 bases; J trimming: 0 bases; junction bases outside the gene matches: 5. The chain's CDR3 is CASSFIAGGSSYEQYF. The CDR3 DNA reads TGTGCCAGCAGTTTTATAGCGGGGGGTAGCTCCTACGAGCAGTACTTC.

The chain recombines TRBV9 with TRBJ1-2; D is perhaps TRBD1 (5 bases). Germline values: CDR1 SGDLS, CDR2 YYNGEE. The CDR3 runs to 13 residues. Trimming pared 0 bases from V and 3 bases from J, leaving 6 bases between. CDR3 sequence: CASSVEGHYGYTF. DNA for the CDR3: TGTGCCAGCAGCGTAGAGGGACACTATGGCTACACCTTC.

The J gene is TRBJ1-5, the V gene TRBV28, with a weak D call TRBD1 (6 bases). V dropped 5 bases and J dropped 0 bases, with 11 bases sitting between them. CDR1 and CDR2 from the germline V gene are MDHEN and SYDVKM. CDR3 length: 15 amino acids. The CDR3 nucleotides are TGTGCCAGCAGTAGGACAGATAATAGCAATCAGCCCCAGCATTTT. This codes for CASSRTDNSNQPQHF.

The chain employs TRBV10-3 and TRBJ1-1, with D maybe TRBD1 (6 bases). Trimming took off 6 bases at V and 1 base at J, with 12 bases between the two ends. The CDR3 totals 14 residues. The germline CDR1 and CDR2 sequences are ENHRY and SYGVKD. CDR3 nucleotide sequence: TGTGCCATCAGCGATCAGACAGGGAACACTGAAGCTTTCTTT. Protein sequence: CAISDQTGNTEAFF.

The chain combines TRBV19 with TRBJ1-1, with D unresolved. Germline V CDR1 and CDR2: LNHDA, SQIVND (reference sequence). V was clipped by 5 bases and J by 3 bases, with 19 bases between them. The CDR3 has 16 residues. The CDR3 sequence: CASSSPWWRADTEAFF. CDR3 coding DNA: TGTGCCAGTAGTTCCCCCTGGTGGAGGGCGGACACTGAAGCTTTCTTT.

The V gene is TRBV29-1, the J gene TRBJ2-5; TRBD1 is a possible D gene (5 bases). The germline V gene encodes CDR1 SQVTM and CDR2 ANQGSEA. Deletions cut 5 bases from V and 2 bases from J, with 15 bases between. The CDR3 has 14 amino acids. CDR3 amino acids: CSVFGAGGQETQYF. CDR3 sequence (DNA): TGCAGCGTTTTTGGGGCTGGTGGGCAAGAGACCCAGTACTTC.

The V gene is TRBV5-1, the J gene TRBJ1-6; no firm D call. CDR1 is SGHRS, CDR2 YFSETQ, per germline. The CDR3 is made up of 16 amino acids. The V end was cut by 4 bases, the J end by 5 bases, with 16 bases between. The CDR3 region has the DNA TGCGCCAGCAGCCAGCCTGGACTTCGGAATAATTCACCCCTCCACTTT. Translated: CASSQPGLRNNSPLHF.

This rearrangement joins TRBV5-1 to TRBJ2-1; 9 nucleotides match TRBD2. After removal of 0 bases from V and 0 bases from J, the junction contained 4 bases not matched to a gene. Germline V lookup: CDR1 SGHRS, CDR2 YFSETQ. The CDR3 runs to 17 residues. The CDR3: CASSLGLADSSYNEQFF. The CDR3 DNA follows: TGCGCCAGCAGCTTGGGACTAGCGGATAGCTCCTACAATGAGCAGTTCTTC. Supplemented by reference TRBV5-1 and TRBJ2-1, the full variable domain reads KAGVTQTPRYLIKTRGQQVTLSCSPISGHRSVSWYQQTPGQGLQFLFEYFSETQRNKGNFPGRFSGRQFSNSRSEMNVSTLELGDSALYLCASSLGLADSSYNEQFFGPGTRLTVL.

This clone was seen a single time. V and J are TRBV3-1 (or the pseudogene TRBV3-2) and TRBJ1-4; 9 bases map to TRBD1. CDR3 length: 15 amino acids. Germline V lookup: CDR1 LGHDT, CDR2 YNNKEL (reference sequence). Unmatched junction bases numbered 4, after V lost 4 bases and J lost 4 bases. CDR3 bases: TGTGCCAGCAGCCTCGGGGACAGGGATAATGAAAAACTGTTTTTT. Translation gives CASSLGDRDNEKLFF.